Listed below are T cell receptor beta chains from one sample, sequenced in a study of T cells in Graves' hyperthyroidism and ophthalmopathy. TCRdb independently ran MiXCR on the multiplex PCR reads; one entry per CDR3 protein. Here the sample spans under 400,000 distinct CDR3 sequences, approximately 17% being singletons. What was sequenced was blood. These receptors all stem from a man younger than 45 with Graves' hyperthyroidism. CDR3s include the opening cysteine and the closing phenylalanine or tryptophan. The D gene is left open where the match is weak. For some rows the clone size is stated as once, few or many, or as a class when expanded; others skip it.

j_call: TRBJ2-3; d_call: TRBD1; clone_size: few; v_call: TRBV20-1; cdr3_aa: CSANPGQGPGGLNTDTQYF; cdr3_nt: TGCAGTGCCAACCCGGGACAGGGTCCCGGGGGACTTAACACAGATACGCAGTATTTT
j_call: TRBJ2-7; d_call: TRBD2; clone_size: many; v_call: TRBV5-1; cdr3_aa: CASKLVVGGSTYEQYF; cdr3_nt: TGCGCCAGCAAGCTTGTGGTTGGCGGGAGTACCTACGAGCAGTACTTC
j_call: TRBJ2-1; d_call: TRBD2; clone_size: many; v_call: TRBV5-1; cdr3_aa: CASSLAAGGPGEQFF; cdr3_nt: TGCGCCAGCAGCTTGGCGGCGGGAGGGCCCGGTGAGCAGTTCTTC
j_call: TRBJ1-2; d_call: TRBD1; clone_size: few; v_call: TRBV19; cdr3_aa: CASSARQGYYGYTF; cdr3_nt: TGTGCCAGTAGTGCCCGACAGGGTTACTATGGCTACACCTTC
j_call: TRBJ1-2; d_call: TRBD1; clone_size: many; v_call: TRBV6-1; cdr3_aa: CASSQTDRTLYGYTF; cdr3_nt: TGTGCCAGCAGCCAAACGGACAGGACTCTCTATGGCTACACCTTC
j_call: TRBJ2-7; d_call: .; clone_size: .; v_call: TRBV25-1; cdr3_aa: CASSEGVRPTYEQYF; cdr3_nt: TGTGCCAGCAGTGAAGGGGTGCGCCCAACCTACGAGCAGTACTTC
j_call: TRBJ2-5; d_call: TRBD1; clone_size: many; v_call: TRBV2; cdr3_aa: CASRHGQASIETQYF; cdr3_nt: TGTGCCAGCAGACACGGACAGGCATCGATAGAGACCCAGTACTTC
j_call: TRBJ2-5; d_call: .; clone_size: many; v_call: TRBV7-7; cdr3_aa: CASSIGHLQETQYF; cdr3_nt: TGTGCTAGCAGCATAGGACACCTCCAAGAGACCCAGTACTTC
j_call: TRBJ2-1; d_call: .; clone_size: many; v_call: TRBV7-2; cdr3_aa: CASSLAGINNEQFF; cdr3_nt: TGTGCCAGCAGCTTAGCGGGGATTAACAATGAGCAGTTCTTC
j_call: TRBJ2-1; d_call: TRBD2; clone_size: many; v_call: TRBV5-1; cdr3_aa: CASSLVPAGGPDNEQFF; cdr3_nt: TGCGCCAGCAGCTTGGTCCCAGCGGGAGGGCCGGACAATGAGCAGTTCTTC
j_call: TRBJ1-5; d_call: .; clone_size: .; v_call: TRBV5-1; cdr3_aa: CASSLIGADQPQHF; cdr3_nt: TGCGCCAGCAGCTTGATAGGGGCGGATCAGCCCCAGCATTTT
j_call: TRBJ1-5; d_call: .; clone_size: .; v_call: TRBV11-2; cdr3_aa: CASSLDRGAHSNQPQHF; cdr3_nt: TGTGCCAGCAGCTTAGATCGGGGGGCCCACAGCAATCAGCCCCAGCATTTT
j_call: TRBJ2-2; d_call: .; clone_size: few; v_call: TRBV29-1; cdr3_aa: CTFVGDTGELFF; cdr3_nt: TGCACCTTCGTCGGTGACACCGGGGAGCTGTTTTTT
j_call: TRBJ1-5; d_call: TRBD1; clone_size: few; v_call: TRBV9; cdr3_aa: CASSAGWTGDRLGNQPQHF; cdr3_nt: TGTGCCAGCAGCGCCGGCTGGACAGGAGACCGCTTGGGGAATCAGCCCCAGCATTTT
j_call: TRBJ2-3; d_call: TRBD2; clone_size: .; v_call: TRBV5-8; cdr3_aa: CAGSLVAGGADTQYF; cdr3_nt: TGTGCCGGCAGCTTGGTAGCGGGAGGGGCGGATACGCAGTATTTT
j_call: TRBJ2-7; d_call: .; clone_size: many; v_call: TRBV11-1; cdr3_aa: CASSHPRGGETYEQYF; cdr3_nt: TGTGCCAGCAGCCACCCCCGGGGCGGGGAAACCTACGAGCAGTACTTC
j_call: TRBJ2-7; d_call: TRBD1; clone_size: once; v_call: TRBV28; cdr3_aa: CASRTGTGPYEQYF; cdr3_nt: TGTGCCAGCAGGACCGGGACAGGGCCCTACGAGCAGTACTTC
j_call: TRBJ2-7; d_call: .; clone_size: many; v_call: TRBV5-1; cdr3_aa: CASSLNAQGSEQYF; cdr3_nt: TGCGCCAGCAGCTTGAATGCTCAGGGTAGCGAGCAGTACTTC
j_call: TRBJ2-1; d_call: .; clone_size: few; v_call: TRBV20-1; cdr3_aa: CSASAETDYNEQFF; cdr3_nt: TGCAGTGCTAGCGCGGAGACCGATTACAATGAGCAGTTCTTC
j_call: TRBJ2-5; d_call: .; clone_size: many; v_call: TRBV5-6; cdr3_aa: CASSLRMDQETQYF; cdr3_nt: TGTGCCAGCAGCCTCAGGATGGACCAAGAGACCCAGTACTTC
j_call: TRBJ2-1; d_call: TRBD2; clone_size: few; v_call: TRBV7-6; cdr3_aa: CASSETSGRRLYNEQFF; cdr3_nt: TGTGCCAGCAGCGAGACTAGCGGGAGGCGTCTCTACAATGAGCAGTTCTTC
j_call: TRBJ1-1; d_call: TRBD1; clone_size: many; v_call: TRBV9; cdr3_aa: CASSGPGTVGAFF; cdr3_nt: TGTGCCAGCAGCGGACCAGGGACAGTGGGAGCTTTCTTT
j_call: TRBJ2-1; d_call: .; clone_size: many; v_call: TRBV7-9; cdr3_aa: CASSLQRNYNEQFF; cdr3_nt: TGTGCCAGCAGCTTACAGCGGAACTACAATGAGCAGTTCTTC
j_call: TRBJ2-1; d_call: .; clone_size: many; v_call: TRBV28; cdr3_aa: CASSPGGIYNEQFF; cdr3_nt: TGTGCCAGCAGTCCTGGGGGGATCTACAATGAGCAGTTCTTC
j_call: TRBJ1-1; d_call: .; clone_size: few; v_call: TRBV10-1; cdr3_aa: CASGSSGGSRAFF; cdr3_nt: TGCGCCAGCGGCAGCTCAGGTGGTTCGAGGGCTTTCTTT
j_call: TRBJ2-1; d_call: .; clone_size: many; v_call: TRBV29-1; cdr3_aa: CSVVETPLGDEQFF; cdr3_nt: TGCAGCGTTGTAGAGACTCCTCTTGGTGATGAGCAGTTCTTC
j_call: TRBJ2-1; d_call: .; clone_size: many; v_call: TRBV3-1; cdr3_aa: CASSQDGLRGEQFF; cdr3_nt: TGTGCCAGCAGCCAAGATGGCCTTAGAGGTGAGCAGTTCTTC
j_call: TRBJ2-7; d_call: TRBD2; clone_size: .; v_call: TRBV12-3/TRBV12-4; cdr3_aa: CASSSGLAGVLEQYF; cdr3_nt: TGTGCCAGCAGCTCTGGACTAGCGGGAGTGCTCGAGCAGTACTTC
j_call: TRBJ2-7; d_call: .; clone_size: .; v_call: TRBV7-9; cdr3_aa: CASSLEGRFTSYEQYF; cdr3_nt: TGTGCCAGCAGCTTAGAAGGACGATTCACCTCCTACGAGCAGTACTTC
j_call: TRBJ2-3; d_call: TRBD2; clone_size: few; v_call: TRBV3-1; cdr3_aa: CASSQALASHTQYF; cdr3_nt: TGTGCCAGCAGCCAAGCACTAGCGAGTCATACGCAGTATTTT
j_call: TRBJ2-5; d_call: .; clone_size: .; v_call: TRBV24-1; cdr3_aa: CATSDSGQTLEETQYF; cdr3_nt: TGTGCCACCAGTGATTCCGGACAGACTCTCGAAGAGACCCAGTACTTC
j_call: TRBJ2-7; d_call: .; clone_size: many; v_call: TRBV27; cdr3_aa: CASSDSPVGNEQYF; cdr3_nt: TGTGCCAGCAGTGACTCCCCCGTCGGGAACGAGCAGTACTTC
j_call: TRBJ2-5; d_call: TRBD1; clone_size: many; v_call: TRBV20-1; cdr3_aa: CSASRGQGTQYF; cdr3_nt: TGCAGTGCTAGCAGGGGGCAAGGGACCCAGTACTTC
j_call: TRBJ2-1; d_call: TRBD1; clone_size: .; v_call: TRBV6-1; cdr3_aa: CASSYRGWKFNEQFF; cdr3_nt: TGTGCCAGCAGCTACAGGGGCTGGAAATTTAATGAGCAGTTCTTC
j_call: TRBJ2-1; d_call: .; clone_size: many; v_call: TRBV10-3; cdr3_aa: CAISEPGQQYNEQFF; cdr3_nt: TGTGCCATCAGTGAGCCGGGACAACAATACAATGAGCAGTTCTTC
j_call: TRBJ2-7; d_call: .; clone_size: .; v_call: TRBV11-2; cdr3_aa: CASSLGFSGEQYF; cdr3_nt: TGTGCCAGCAGCTTAGGTTTCTCGGGAGAGCAGTACTTC
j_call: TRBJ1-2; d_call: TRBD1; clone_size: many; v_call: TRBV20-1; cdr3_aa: CSAVGQPGYTF; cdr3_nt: TGCAGTGCCGTGGGACAGCCTGGCTACACCTTC